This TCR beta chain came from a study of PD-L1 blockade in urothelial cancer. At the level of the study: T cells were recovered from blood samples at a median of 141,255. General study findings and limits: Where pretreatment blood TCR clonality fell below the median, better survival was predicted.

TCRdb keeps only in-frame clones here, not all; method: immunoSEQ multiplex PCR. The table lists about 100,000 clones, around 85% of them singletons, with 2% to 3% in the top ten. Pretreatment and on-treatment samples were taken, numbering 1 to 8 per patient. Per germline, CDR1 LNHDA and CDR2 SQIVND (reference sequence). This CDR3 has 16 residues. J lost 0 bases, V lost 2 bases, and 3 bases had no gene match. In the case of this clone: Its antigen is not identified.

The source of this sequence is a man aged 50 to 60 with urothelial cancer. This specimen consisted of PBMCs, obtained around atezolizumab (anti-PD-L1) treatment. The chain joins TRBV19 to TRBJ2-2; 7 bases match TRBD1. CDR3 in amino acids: CASSIRDSSNTGELFF. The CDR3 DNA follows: TGTGCCAGTAGTATAAGGGACAGTTCGAACACCGGGGAGCTGTTTTTT. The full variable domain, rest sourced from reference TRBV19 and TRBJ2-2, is DGGITQSPKYLFRKEGQNVTLSCEQNLNHDAMYWYRQDPGQGLRLIYYSQIVNDFQKGDIAEGYSVSREKKESFPLTVTSAQKNPTAFYLCASSIRDSSNTGELFFGEGSRLTVL.